The rows below give T cell receptor beta chains drawn from one sample of a study of cytomegalovirus exposure and HLA in healthy donors. Measured with immunoSEQ multiplex PCR; TCRdb has only the in-frame clones, and not every one. This sample has about 190,000 clones, with roughly 13% found just once. The sequenced sample was PBMCs. The receptors originated from a man in his fifties or sixties in good health and CMV-seropositive. CDR3s include the opening cysteine and the closing phenylalanine or tryptophan. The D gene is left open where the match is weak. Some rows mark clone size as missing; the rest say once, few, many or name a class of expanded clone.

J gene | D gene | V gene | clone size | CDR3 DNA | CDR3 protein
TRBJ2-6 | NA | TRBV5-6 | few | TGTGCCAGCACGTCCAGTGCTGGGGCCAACGTCCTGACTTTC | CASTSSAGANVLTF
TRBJ2-7 | TRBD1 | TRBV9 | NA | TGTGCCAGCAGCGTGACAGGGGGTAGCGAGCAGTACTTC | CASSVTGGSEQYF
TRBJ2-7 | NA | TRBV7-9 | few | TGTGCCAGCAGCGGGGCCTTTGGGGACGAGCAGTACTTC | CASSGAFGDEQYF
TRBJ1-3 | NA | TRBV7-8 | few | TGTGCCAGCAGCCCCAGACCAGGGACTGGAAACACCATATATTTT | CASSPRPGTGNTIYF
TRBJ2-7 | TRBD1 | TRBV15 | few | TGTGCCACCAGCAGGATTCAGGGGGCCTACGAGCAGTACTTC | CATSRIQGAYEQYF
TRBJ2-7 | TRBD2 | TRBV15 | few | TGTGCCACCAGCCCAATCACCGGGAGAGCGGGAGACGAGCAGTACTTC | CATSPITGRAGDEQYF
TRBJ2-2 | TRBD2 | TRBV7-2 | few | TGTGCCAGCAGGTCCGTGGCTAGCGGGGGGGCCGGGAACACCGGGGAGCTGTTTTTT | CASRSVASGGAGNTGELFF
TRBJ1-5 | NA | TRBV5-6 | NA | TGTGCCAGCAGCTCGACAGGTCTCGGGCCCCAGCATTTT | CASSSTGLGPQHF
TRBJ1-2 | TRBD1 | TRBV30 | NA | TGTGCCTGGAGCCCGGGACAGGGAAACTATGGCTACACCTTC | CAWSPGQGNYGYTF
TRBJ1-1 | NA | TRBV5-1 | NA | TGCGCCAGCAGCTTGAAGGAGGGCAGGGCAGACACTGAAGCTTTCTTT | CASSLKEGRADTEAFF
TRBJ2-7 | TRBD2 | TRBV2 | NA | TGTGCCAGCGGACTAGCGGGCCCCATCACCGAGCAGTACTTC | CASGLAGPITEQYF
TRBJ1-5 | TRBD1 | TRBV10-2 | NA | TGCGCCAGCAGAGGACAGGGGCATCAGCCCCAGCATTTT | CASRGQGHQPQHF
TRBJ1-6 | TRBD1 | TRBV9 | NA | TGTGCCAGCAGCGTAGGGAGGACAGGGAATTCACCCCTCCACTTT | CASSVGRTGNSPLHF
TRBJ1-3 | NA | TRBV6-1 | NA | TGTGCCAGCAGTGATATGTATGGAAACACCATATATTTT | CASSDMYGNTIYF
TRBJ1-1 | NA | TRBV5-1 | NA | TGCGCCAGCAGTTCGACAGGCGAGCCGAACACTGAAGCTTTCTTT | CASSSTGEPNTEAFF
TRBJ2-5 | TRBD1 | TRBV11-3 | NA | TGTGCCAGCAGCTTAAGGGGGCCGGGCTTGGAGACCCAGTACTTC | CASSLRGPGLETQYF
TRBJ1-1 | NA | TRBV9 | NA | TGTGCCGGCAGCGTAGATCCACTCATGAACACTGAAGCTTTCTTT | CAGSVDPLMNTEAFF
TRBJ1-5 | TRBD1 | TRBV6-1 | few | TGTGCCAGCCTCGGACAGGGCGGGAATCAGCCCCAGCATTTT | CASLGQGGNQPQHF
TRBJ2-5 | TRBD2 | TRBV7-2 | NA | TGTGCCAGCAGCCCCTTGAGACTAGCGGGGGAAGAGACCCAGTACTTC | CASSPLRLAGEETQYF
TRBJ2-2 | NA | TRBV13 | NA | TGTGCCAGCAGCGCCGGGACTTTTGGTGGGTACACCGGGGAGCTGTTTTTT | CASSAGTFGGYTGELFF
TRBJ1-1 | TRBD1 | TRBV7-2 | few | TGTGCCAGCAGCCCTCGACAGGGGAGGGGGGAAAGGAACACTGAAGCTTTCTTT | CASSPRQGRGERNTEAFF
TRBJ2-1 | TRBD2 | TRBV25-1 | NA | TGTGCCAGCAGTGAACCGGGGGGGCCGGGTGAGCAGTTCTTC | CASSEPGGPGEQFF
TRBJ2-2 | TRBD1 | TRBV6-5 | NA | TGTGCCAGCAGTTACGGGCGGACAGGGGCTGCCGGGGAGCTGTTTTTT | CASSYGRTGAAGELFF
TRBJ2-3 | TRBD2 | TRBV4-1 | NA | TGCGCCAGCAGCCAAGGGACTAGTTTGAGCACAGATACGCAGTATTTT | CASSQGTSLSTDTQYF
TRBJ1-5 | NA | TRBV2 | NA | TGTGCCAGCAGTGAAGCGCGGAAGCAGCCCCAGCATTTT | CASSEARKQPQHF
TRBJ2-5 | NA | TRBV27 | few | TGTGCCAGCAAGGCACAGGGCCAAGAGACCCAGTACTTC | CASKAQGQETQYF
TRBJ1-5 | NA | TRBV19 | few | TGTGCCAGTACTACAGCCTCTTATAGCAATCAGCCCCAGCATTTT | CASTTASYSNQPQHF
TRBJ2-5 | NA | TRBV5-1 | NA | TGCGCCAGCAGGGTTACAGGGTACCAAGAGACCCAGTACTTC | CASRVTGYQETQYF
TRBJ1-3 | TRBD1 | TRBV9 | few | TGTGCCAGCAGCGGTTCGACAGGGGGGGGAAACACCATATATTTT | CASSGSTGGGNTIYF
TRBJ1-3 | NA | TRBV5-5 | NA | TGTGCCAGCAGCTTGGTCACAGTGGTACCTGGAAACACCATATATTTT | CASSLVTVVPGNTIYF
TRBJ2-7 | NA | TRBV7-9 | NA | TGTGCCAGCAGCCCGAGCTCCTACGAGCAGTACTTC | CASSPSSYEQYF
TRBJ1-1 | TRBD1 | TRBV19 | NA | TGTGCCAGTAGTTCACCACCGGGACAGGGAGGGTCGAACACTGAAGCTTTCTTT | CASSSPPGQGGSNTEAFF
TRBJ2-3 | NA | TRBV10-3 | NA | TGTGCCATCAGTGTGAGTAGCGGTAGCACAGATACGCAGTATTTT | CAISVSSGSTDTQYF
TRBJ1-2 | TRBD1 | TRBV4-2 | few | TGTGCCAGCAGCCAGCCGGGACAGAGCTATGGCTACACCTTC | CASSQPGQSYGYTF
TRBJ2-2 | TRBD1 | TRBV15 | NA | TGTGCCACCATTGAGGACAGGGGAAACCCCAGGGAGCTGTTTTTT | CATIEDRGNPRELFF
TRBJ2-7 | NA | TRBV11-2 | NA | TGTGCCAGCGGGGTGGGGGCCACCGTTTACGAGCAGTACTTC | CASGVGATVYEQYF
TRBJ2-5 | TRBD2 | TRBV5-6 | NA | TGTGCCAGCAGCTTGGGGCTAGCGGGGGGCAAAGAGACCCAGTACTTC | CASSLGLAGGKETQYF
TRBJ1-1 | NA | TRBV11-2 | NA | TGTGCCAGCAGCCTCGGACAGACCACCAAGGGAGAAGCTTTCTTT | CASSLGQTTKGEAFF
TRBJ1-2 | NA | TRBV5-1 | few | TGCGCCAGCAGCTTAGGTGGGGCAACCAGAGGCCGTGATGGCTACACCTTC | CASSLGGATRGRDGYTF
TRBJ1-6 | TRBD1 | TRBV6-1 | few | TGTGCCAGCAGCCTGACAGGGGAGCAACCCCTCCACTTT | CASSLTGEQPLHF
TRBJ1-1 | NA | TRBV10-3 | few | TGTGCCATCAGTGCCGGACGGACGGAGGGGGCTTTCTTT | CAISAGRTEGAFF
TRBJ1-1 | NA | TRBV6-5 | few | TGTGCCAGCAGTCCCCAGGGTGTTATTAACACTGAAGCTTTCTTT | CASSPQGVINTEAFF
TRBJ2-5 | TRBD2 | TRBV7-2 | many | TGTGCCAGCAGCTTAGCAGTATGGGGGGGGCAAGAGACCCAGTACTTC | CASSLAVWGGQETQYF
TRBJ2-2 | NA | TRBV7-9 | few | TGTGCCAGCAGCCTAGACGGCAGGGGCACCGGGGAGCTGTTTTTT | CASSLDGRGTGELFF
TRBJ1-2 | TRBD1 | TRBV27 | NA | TGTGCCAGCAGTCGGGACAGGGGGACAGAGTATGGCTACACCTTC | CASSRDRGTEYGYTF
TRBJ1-5 | TRBD1 | TRBV6-1 | NA | TGTGCCAGCAGTGTGACAGGGTATAGCAATCAGCCCCAGCATTTT | CASSVTGYSNQPQHF
TRBJ1-1 | NA | TRBV7-2 | NA | TGTGCCAGCAGCTTAACAATGGGAAGGGGTGAAGCTTTCTTT | CASSLTMGRGEAFF
TRBJ2-5 | TRBD2 | TRBV9 | NA | TGTGCCAGCAGCCCAGGGACTAGCGGGGGGGAGACCCAGTACTTC | CASSPGTSGGETQYF
TRBJ2-3 | TRBD2 | TRBV13 | NA | TGTGCCAGCAGCTTGCCCGGTGCCGGGGGGAGGCATACGCAGTATTTT | CASSLPGAGGRHTQYF